This T cell receptor (beta chain) was captured in a study of CD8 T cells in Susac syndrome. Trimming removed 6 bases from V and 5 bases from J; junction bases left unmatched: 6. This CDR3 is 13 amino acids long. The V gene's germline CDR1 is SGHRS and CDR2 YFSETQ. cDNA came from around 0.54 to 1 ug RNA primed by random hexamers. A single record per CDR3 protein comes from TCRdb applying MiXCR to the immunoSEQ multiplex PCR reads. The data show 100,000 to 150,000 distinct CDR3 sequences, approximately 96% seen once. The origin of this receptor is a human donor with Susac syndrome. Sequencing was done on a sample of CD4+ T cells from PBMCs. The J gene is TRBJ1-1, the V gene TRBV5-1; TRBD1 aligns across 8 bases. This CDR3 reads CASTQGAKTEAFF. In nucleotides, the CDR3 is TGCGCCAGCACTCAGGGGGCTAAGACTGAAGCTTTCTTT. Using reference TRBV5-1 and TRBJ1-1 for the parts outside the CDR3, the full variable domain is KAGVTQTPRYLIKTRGQQVTLSCSPISGHRSVSWYQQTPGQGLQFLFEYFSETQRNKGNFPGRFSGRQFSNSRSEMNVSTLELGDSALYLCASTQGAKTEAFFGQGTRLTVV.